One sample yielded the 2 T cell receptor beta chains listed below, sequenced in a study of blood T cell repertoires in COVID-19. Method: immunoSEQ multiplex PCR; TCRdb's copy keeps in-frame clones and lacks some. The repertoire consists of roughly 200,000 clones, with around 87% occurring once and the leading ten covering around 2.7%. Sequencing used peripheral blood. These receptors were collected from a man aged 35-49 years with active or convalescent COVID-19.

This chain joins TRBV2 and TRBJ2-7; D not certain. Trimming cost V 6 bases and J 3 bases, with 9 bases left between them. The germline gives CDR1 SNHLY, CDR2 FYNNEI. This CDR3 is 12 amino acids long. Here the CDR3 DNA reads TGTGCCAGCAGGCGAGGTGACTACGAGCAGTACTTC. Amino acid sequence: CASRRGDYEQYF.

This chain links TRBV6-5 with TRBJ2-4; D might be TRBD1 (6 bases). V was clipped by 6 bases and J by 2 bases, with 14 bases between them. This CDR3 contains 15 residues. Germline CDR1 MNHEY, CDR2 SVGAGI. The CDR3 region has the DNA TGTGCCAGCAGACAACTGGACAGAACCAAAAACATTCAGTACTTC. Its protein is CASRQLDRTKNIQYF.